Listed here are 24 T cell receptor beta chains from one sample, sequenced in a study of regulatory T cells in long-lasting Graves disease. Arm-PCR of CDR3 regions and iRepertoire HTBI primers were the basis on which TCR beta libraries were built. MiXCR, run by TCRdb on the multiplex PCR reads, gives a single entry per CDR3 protein. The repertoire consists of about 500,000 distinct CDR3 sequences, with 15% to 20% occurring once and the leading ten covering 12%. Time point specified: newly diagnosed GD, antithyroid drugs for less than 3 months. RNA from PBMCs was the source of the TCR library. These same records also appear under a second study, on T cells in Graves' hyperthyroidism and ophthalmopathy.

The sequencing used peripheral blood mononuclear cells (PBMCs), collected at new diagnosis, from a patient treated with antithyroid drugs. Receptor source: a man aged 35-49 years with Graves disease.

The V and J genes are TRBV4-1 and TRBJ2-7, with 10 nucleotides matching TRBD1. V lost 2 bases to trimming and J lost 5 bases; unmatched junction nucleotides: 6. This CDR3 comprises 15 residues. Germline lookup yields CDR1 MGHRA and CDR2 YSYEKL. The CDR3 loop reads CASSQSGTGADEQYF. The CDR3 DNA reads as TGCGCCAGCAGCCAATCTGGGACAGGGGCTGACGAGCAGTACTTC.

Turning to this clonotype: A far larger clone is off by one base, so a read error is likely. The CDR3 DNA is TGTGCCAGCAGCCAAGCGAACACTGAAGCTTTCTTT. This sequence encodes CASSQANTEAFF. The rearrangement uses TRBV3-1 and TRBJ1-1; D gene ambiguous. The V gene lost 1 base and the J gene lost 1 base, with 1 base spanning the gap. Germline CDR1 and CDR2: LGHDT and YNNKEL (reference sequence). This CDR3 contains 12 residues.

This clonotype was recorded at least ten times. The chain combines TRBV2 with TRBJ2-3; D ambiguous. The germline CDR1 and CDR2 sequences are SNHLY and FYNNEI. The CDR3 is made up of 14 amino acids. The ends were cut back, 10 bases at V and 1 base at J, with 15 bases in the middle. The CDR3 bases are TGTGCCACTCATCCCACTGCGGGCACAGATACGCAGTATTTT. It encodes CATHPTAGTDTQYF.

Only a few counts were recorded for this clonotype. V gene TRBV12-3 or TRBV12-4 combines with J gene TRBJ2-3; TRBD2 matches 11 bases. This CDR3 has 17 residues. V shed 5 bases and J 4 bases; nucleotides not matched to a gene: 11. This CDR3 reads CASSAWTSSGGSDTQYF. Written as DNA, the CDR3 is TGTGCCAGCAGTGCCTGGACTTCTAGCGGGGGGTCAGATACGCAGTATTTT.

This clonotype has a count of ten or more. V usage is TRBV7-9 and J usage is TRBJ2-1, with 7 positions matching TRBD1. With 5 bases clipped from V and 4 bases from J, the junction kept 5 bases outside the gene matches. This CDR3 has 14 residues. CDR1 and CDR2 (germline): SEHNR, FQNEAQ (reference sequence). The chain's CDR3 is CASSKQGKYNEQFF. For the CDR3, the DNA is TGTGCCAGCAGCAAACAGGGGAAATACAATGAGCAGTTCTTC.

This clonotype showed up many times. The chain combines TRBV28 with TRBJ2-1, with D possibly TRBD1 on 5 matching bases. Between the trimmed V and J ends, which lost 6 bases and 6 bases, there was a span of 12 bases. The CDR3 extends over 13 amino acids. Germline CDR1 and CDR2: MDHEN and SYDVKM. The CDR3 bases are TGTGCCAGCAGGGGTATAGGGGCCAATGAGCAGTTCTTC. This translates into CASRGIGANEQFF.

Ten or more counts support this clonotype. The chain carries TRBV20-1 and TRBJ2-7, with TRBD2 identical over 7 bases. The CDR3 contains 16 residues. Germline V lookup: CDR1 DFQATT, CDR2 SNEGSKA (reference sequence). The J segment lost 2 bases and the V segment lost 2 bases, leaving 12 bases of the junction unmatched. CDR3 nucleotides: TGCAGTGCTAGAACCCTGGTGCAGCGGGAACCCTACGAGCAGTACTTC. Residues: CSARTLVQREPYEQYF.

Worth noting for this clonotype: A single base separates this from a much larger clone, so it may be a read error. The chain carries TRBV11-3 and TRBJ2-5; TRBD1 matches 8 bases. The CDR3 spans 15 residues. Germline V gene data show CDR1 as SGHNT and CDR2 as YENEEA. In nucleotides, the CDR3 is TGTGCCAGCAGCAACCGGACAGGGTGGGGAGAGGCCCAGTACTTC. This encodes CASSNRTGWGEAQYF.

This clonotype has just a few counts. The J gene is TRBJ2-7, the V gene TRBV3-1, with D possibly matching TRBD1 (6 bases). Germline CDR1 and CDR2: LGHDT and YNNKEL (reference sequence). With 1 base removed from V and 2 bases from J, the gap between germline ends came to 21 bases. This CDR3 contains 18 residues. In nucleotides, the CDR3 is TGTGCCAGCAGCCAAGGACATACCAGGGGTTTTTCCCCCTACGAGCAGTACTTC. Its protein is CASSQGHTRGFSPYEQYF.

The table lists this clonotype with a few counts. This chain uses TRBV24-1 with TRBJ2-3, with 9 bases matching TRBD2. The CDR3 has 14 amino acids. Germline V gene sequence: CDR1 KGHDR, CDR2 SFDVKD. Trimming cost V 9 bases and J 4 bases; bases outside gene matches: 7. CDR3 loop: CATSNAGGADTQYF. The DNA for the CDR3 is TGTGCCACCTCGAATGCGGGAGGGGCAGATACGCAGTATTTT.

This clonotype was observed a handful of times. This chain uses TRBV28 with TRBJ2-6; either TRBD1 or TRBD2 may supply D (5 bases each). With 7 bases removed from V and 4 bases from J, the gap between germline ends came to 14 bases. The CDR3 has 15 residues. Germline V gene data show CDR1 as MDHEN and CDR2 as SYDVKM. As DNA, the CDR3 is TGTGCCAGCAAAACGCCGGGGCCAGGGGCCAACGTCCTGACTTTC. It codes for CASKTPGPGANVLTF.

There are many counts of this clonotype. The V and J genes are TRBV3-1 and TRBJ1-2; 9 bases map to TRBD1. V lost 4 bases to trimming and J lost 6 bases; unmatched junction nucleotides: 6. The CDR3 length is 14 residues. Germline V CDR1 and CDR2: LGHDT, YNNKEL (reference sequence). The CDR3 loop is CASSLWDRVDGYTF. As DNA, the CDR3 is TGTGCCAGCAGCCTATGGGACAGGGTGGATGGCTACACCTTC.

This chain links TRBV20-1 with TRBJ1-1, with no clear D. Germline V gives CDR1 DFQATT, CDR2 SNEGSKA (reference sequence). This CDR3 has 12 residues. DNA of the CDR3: TGCAGGACCGGACGGTTAAACACTGAAGCTTTCTTT. Protein product: CRTGRLNTEAFF.

The V call is TRBV6-5, the J call TRBJ1-5; D is possibly TRBD1 (5 bases). The CDR3 extends over 16 amino acids. Germline V CDR1 and CDR2: MNHEY, SVGAGI. V lost 2 bases and J lost 3, with 14 bases in between. CDR3 residues: CASSYGARNLNQPQHF. In DNA form, the CDR3 reads TGTGCCAGCAGTTACGGGGCCCGGAACCTCAATCAGCCCCAGCATTTT.

This clonotype was seen at least ten times. The chain employs TRBV27 and TRBJ2-7; TRBD1 might be the D (5 bases). From germline, CDR1 is MNHEY and CDR2 SMNVEV (reference sequence). CDR3 length: 15 residues. The V end was cut by 2 bases, the J end by 0 bases, with 11 bases between. The CDR3 nucleotides are TGTGCCAGCAGTTTACGACAGTTGAGCTCCTACGAGCAGTACTTC. Protein: CASSLRQLSSYEQYF.

This clonotype appeared many times. The chain is built from TRBV12-3 or TRBV12-4 and TRBJ2-1, with TRBD2 identical over 8 bases. The CDR3 is made up of 16 amino acids. V lost 8 bases and J lost 5; bases outside the gene matches: 14. CDR3 nucleotide sequence: TGTGCCAGCCGACCGACTCAGACTAGCGTAAACAATGAGCAGTTCTTC. It specifies CASRPTQTSVNNEQFF.

This clonotype was counted many times. This chain links TRBV2 with TRBJ2-1, with 14 bases aligning to TRBD2. From germline, CDR1 is SNHLY and CDR2 FYNNEI. The length of the CDR3 is 15 residues. Germline trimming cut 6 bases from V and 7 bases from J; bases unmatched to any gene: 5. CDR3 bases: TGTGCCAGCAGAGCCGGGACTAGCGGGAGTAATGAGCAGTTCTTC. It specifies CASRAGTSGSNEQFF. The variable domain in full, completed from reference TRBV2 and TRBJ2-1, reads EPEVTQTPSHQVTQMGQEVILRCVPISNHLYFYWYRQILGQKVEFLVSFYNNEISEKSEIFDDQFSVERPDGSNFTLKIRSTKLEDSAMYFCASRAGTSGSNEQFFGPGTRLTVL.

This clonotype was seen repeatedly, ten times or more. The chain is built from TRBV11-3 and TRBJ1-1, with 7 bases aligning to TRBD1. The germline CDR1 and CDR2 sequences are SGHNT and YENEEA. The trim removed 5 bases at V and 0 bases at J, leaving 12 bases unmatched. CDR3 size: 17 residues. The CDR3 bases are TGTGCCAGCAGCCTAGGGGGCGGGGGCGAGATGAACACTGAAGCTTTCTTT. This codes for CASSLGGGGEMNTEAFF.

CDR3 bases: TGTGCTAGTGGTTTCGGACAGAGGAATTCACCCCTCCACTTT. This encodes CASGFGQRNSPLHF. The gene calls are TRBV12-5 and TRBJ1-6; tentatively, D is TRBD1 (6 bases). Trimming stripped 3 bases from V and 7 bases from J, with 10 bases between. Germline V gene data show CDR1 as LGHNT and CDR2 as FRNRAP. The CDR3 loop spans 14 amino acids.

Only a few counts were recorded for this clonotype. The chain combines TRBV7-9 with TRBJ2-7; either TRBD1 or TRBD2 may supply D (6 bases each). The CDR3 runs 13 residues. The V gene lost 5 bases and the J gene lost 9 bases, with 17 bases spanning the gap. CDR1 SEHNR and CDR2 FQNEAQ come from the germline V gene (reference sequence). The CDR3 nucleotides are TGTGCCAGCAGCATCCACAGGGAGGAGGGGCAGTACTTC. Residues: CASSIHREEGQYF.

This clonotype appeared many times. V and J are TRBV5-1 and TRBJ1-2; D uncertain. Germline loops: CDR1 SGHRS, CDR2 YFSETQ. The V end was cut by 4 bases, the J end by 5 bases, with 18 bases between. This CDR3 region has 15 residues. The CDR3 bases are TGCGCCAGCAGCCCAAACTCAGGAAACCCGTATGGCTACACCTTC. Amino acid sequence: CASSPNSGNPYGYTF.

Only a few counts were recorded for this clonotype. This chain connects TRBV7-2 to TRBJ1-4, with D possibly being TRBD1 (5 bases). This CDR3 is 16 amino acids long. CDR1 is SGHTA, CDR2 FQGNSA, per germline. V shed 0 bases and J shed 0 bases, with 8 bases lying between them. The CDR3, as DNA: TGTGCCAGCAGCTTAGCCCCCAGGGCAACTAATGAAAAACTGTTTTTT. Amino acid sequence: CASSLAPRATNEKLFF.

This chain links TRBV4-1 with TRBJ2-7; no clear D. The germline CDR1 and CDR2 sequences are MGHRA and YSYEKL. The ends were cut back, 0 bases at V and 6 bases at J, with 15 bases in the middle. The CDR3 is 15 amino acids. CDR3 amino acids: CASSQELGRAAEQYF. CDR3 DNA sequence: TGCGCCAGCAGCCAAGAATTAGGTCGGGCAGCCGAGCAGTACTTC.

This clonotype was seen ten or more times. Germline is not matched at one junction end, which may reflect a read error. The genes are TRBV2 and TRBJ2-1; 10 bases are a match to TRBD2. The germline V gene encodes CDR1 SNHLY and CDR2 FYNNEI. CDR3 length: 14 residues. The DNA of the CDR3 is TGTGCCAGTTTTAGCGGGAGGTCATACAATGAGCAGTCCTTC. Protein product: CASFSGRSYNEQSF.